Below, 15 T cell receptor beta chains from the same sample are listed, as sequenced in a study of blood T cell repertoires in COVID-19. The table came from immunoSEQ multiplex PCR; TCRdb's copy has only in-frame clones and leaves some out. Of approximately 99,000 clones in the sample, 65% to 85% were seen once. The sample consisted of peripheral blood. The receptor source for this set is a man between 65 and 85 years old with active or convalescent COVID-19.

This clone occurred once. The chain recombines TRBV2 with TRBJ1-6, with 7 positions matching TRBD1. V lost 1 base and J lost 11; bases outside the gene matches: 8. Germline CDR1 and CDR2: SNHLY and FYNNEI. This CDR3 contains 15 residues. CDR3 DNA sequence: TGTGCCAGCAGTGAAGACAGGGGAGGTGGTACACCCCTCCACTTT. Translation: CASSEDRGGGTPLHF.

V is TRBV5-1 and J is TRBJ1-2; 7 nucleotides align to TRBD1. Germline loops: CDR1 SGHRS, CDR2 YFSETQ. V was pared by 4 bases and J by 0 bases, with 3 bases of the junction left unmatched. CDR3 size: 14 residues. The CDR3 bases are TGCGCCAGCAGCCTCCAGGGGGCTAACTATGGCTACACCTTC. It encodes CASSLQGANYGYTF.

V is TRBV7-8 and J is TRBJ2-5, with D possibly TRBD2 on 5 matching bases. The CDR3 spans 13 residues. V was trimmed by 5 bases and J by 5 bases, leaving 12 bases between them. Germline V gene sequence: CDR1 SGHVS, CDR2 FQNEAQ. The DNA for the CDR3 is TGTGCCAGCAGCCGAAGAGGAGGCGAGACCCAGTACTTC. Protein: CASSRRGGETQYF.

The chain carries TRBV4-1 and TRBJ1-2; no definite D call. V gave up 1 base and J gave up 8 bases, with 11 bases separating them. Germline-derived CDR1 and CDR2 are MGHRA and YSYEKL. This CDR3 has 13 residues. CDR3 nucleotides: TGCGCCAGCAGCCAAGGGGAGGGCGGGGGCTACACCTTC. This sequence encodes CASSQGEGGGYTF.

The chain has TRBV6-6 and TRBJ1-5; no definite D call. Germline values: CDR1 MNHNY, CDR2 SVGAGI (reference sequence). This CDR3 is 15 amino acids long. V was cut by 3 bases and J by 4 bases, with 13 bases left in between. The CDR3 is CASSYWAGGNQPQHF. In nucleotides, the CDR3 is TGTGCCAGCAGTTATTGGGCAGGAGGTAATCAGCCCCAGCATTTT.

This clone has a single count. The chain links TRBV10-1 to TRBJ1-5; 8 bases are shared with TRBD1. V dropped 0 bases and J dropped 7; count of bases not matched to a gene: 11. CDR3 length: 17 residues. CDR1 WNHNN and CDR2 SYGVQD come from the germline V gene (reference sequence). The CDR3 is CASSESMKDRDHQPQHF. CDR3 bases: TGCGCCAGCAGTGAGTCGATGAAGGACAGGGATCACCAGCCCCAGCATTTT.

This clone was found a few times. The rearrangement joins TRBV7-9 to TRBJ2-2, with 11 bases matching TRBD1. The germline V gene encodes CDR1 SEHNR and CDR2 FQNEAQ (reference sequence). Germline trimming cut 5 bases from V and 4 bases from J; bases unmatched to any gene: 3. This CDR3 contains 15 residues. The CDR3 spells CASSPGTGGTGELFF. The CDR3, as DNA: TGTGCCAGCAGCCCCGGGACAGGGGGCACCGGGGAGCTGTTTTTT.

The chain joins TRBV19 to TRBJ1-3, with 8 bases aligning to TRBD1. The J segment lost 0 bases and the V segment lost 6 bases, leaving 4 bases of the junction unmatched. Germline CDR1 is LNHDA and CDR2 is SQIVND (reference sequence). This CDR3 is 15 amino acids long. CDR3 in DNA: TGTGCCAGTAGCGGACAGGGAGCCTCTGGAAACACCATATATTTT. Amino acids: CASSGQGASGNTIYF.

The gene calls are TRBV21-1 and TRBJ1-2; the table names TRBD1, a call not compared with the DNA. TRBV21-1 is reported as a pseudogene. CDR3 length: 16 amino acids. In nucleotides, the CDR3 is TGTGCCAGCAGCCGACCCGGGACAGGGGGCGACTATGGCTACACCTTC. It codes for CASSRPGTGGDYGYTF.

The rearrangement links TRBV2 to TRBJ1-1, with a weak D call TRBD1 (5 bases). This CDR3 has 12 residues. The germline V gene encodes CDR1 SNHLY and CDR2 FYNNEI. V gave up 7 bases and J gave up 7 bases, with 13 bases separating them. The CDR3 region has the DNA TGTGCCAGCAACGCCCGGGGACTTGAAGCTTTCTTT. Protein product: CASNARGLEAFF.

The chain recombines TRBV3-1 (or the pseudogene TRBV3-2) with TRBJ2-3, with 12 bases identical to TRBD2. CDR3 length: 17 amino acids. Germline V gene sequence: CDR1 LGHDT, CDR2 YNNKEL (reference sequence). Losses at the gene ends were 6 bases for V and 1 base for J; bases not matched to a gene: 8. CDR3: CASSLAGGRGGTDTQYF. CDR3 DNA: TGTGCCAGCAGTCTAGCGGGGGGGAGGGGAGGCACAGATACGCAGTATTTT.

Of note for this clone: Other DNA sequences in this sample translate to the same CDR3. The V and J genes are TRBV12-3 or TRBV12-4 and TRBJ1-2; 7 nucleotides line up with TRBD1. The junction had 4 bases not matched to a gene; V was cut back by 5 bases and J by 7 bases. The CDR3 totals 12 residues. This chain's CDR3 is CASSLQGGGYTF. CDR3 sequence (DNA): TGTGCCAGCAGTCTCCAGGGGGGTGGCTACACCTTC.

The chain links TRBV30 to TRBJ1-1; no clear D gene. The CDR3 has 14 amino acids. CDR1 and CDR2 from the germline V gene are GTSNPN and SVGIG (reference sequence). V was clipped by 0 bases and J by 6 bases, with 14 bases between them. CDR3 amino acids: CAWSVGKGRAEAFF. CDR3 nucleotides: TGTGCCTGGAGTGTAGGTAAAGGGAGAGCTGAAGCTTTCTTT.

This chain links TRBV5-4 with TRBJ2-7; the match to TRBD2 covers 14 bases. The CDR3 spans 16 residues. Germline values: CDR1 SGHNT, CDR2 YYREEE (reference sequence). V was clipped by 4 bases and J by 6 bases; unmatched bases: 9. The CDR3 protein is CASSRPGTSGGGEQYF. CDR3 coding DNA: TGTGCCAGCAGCCGCCCCGGGACTAGCGGGGGTGGCGAGCAGTACTTC.

This rearrangement joins TRBV7-9 to TRBJ2-2; a weak D match, TRBD1 (5 bases). The CDR3 runs to 14 residues. V gave up 6 bases and J gave up 4 bases, with 12 bases separating them. Germline V lookup: CDR1 SEHNR, CDR2 FQNEAQ (reference sequence). The CDR3 here is CASSRQLPTGELFF. Written as DNA, the CDR3 is TGTGCCAGCAGTCGACAGTTACCCACCGGGGAGCTGTTTTTT.